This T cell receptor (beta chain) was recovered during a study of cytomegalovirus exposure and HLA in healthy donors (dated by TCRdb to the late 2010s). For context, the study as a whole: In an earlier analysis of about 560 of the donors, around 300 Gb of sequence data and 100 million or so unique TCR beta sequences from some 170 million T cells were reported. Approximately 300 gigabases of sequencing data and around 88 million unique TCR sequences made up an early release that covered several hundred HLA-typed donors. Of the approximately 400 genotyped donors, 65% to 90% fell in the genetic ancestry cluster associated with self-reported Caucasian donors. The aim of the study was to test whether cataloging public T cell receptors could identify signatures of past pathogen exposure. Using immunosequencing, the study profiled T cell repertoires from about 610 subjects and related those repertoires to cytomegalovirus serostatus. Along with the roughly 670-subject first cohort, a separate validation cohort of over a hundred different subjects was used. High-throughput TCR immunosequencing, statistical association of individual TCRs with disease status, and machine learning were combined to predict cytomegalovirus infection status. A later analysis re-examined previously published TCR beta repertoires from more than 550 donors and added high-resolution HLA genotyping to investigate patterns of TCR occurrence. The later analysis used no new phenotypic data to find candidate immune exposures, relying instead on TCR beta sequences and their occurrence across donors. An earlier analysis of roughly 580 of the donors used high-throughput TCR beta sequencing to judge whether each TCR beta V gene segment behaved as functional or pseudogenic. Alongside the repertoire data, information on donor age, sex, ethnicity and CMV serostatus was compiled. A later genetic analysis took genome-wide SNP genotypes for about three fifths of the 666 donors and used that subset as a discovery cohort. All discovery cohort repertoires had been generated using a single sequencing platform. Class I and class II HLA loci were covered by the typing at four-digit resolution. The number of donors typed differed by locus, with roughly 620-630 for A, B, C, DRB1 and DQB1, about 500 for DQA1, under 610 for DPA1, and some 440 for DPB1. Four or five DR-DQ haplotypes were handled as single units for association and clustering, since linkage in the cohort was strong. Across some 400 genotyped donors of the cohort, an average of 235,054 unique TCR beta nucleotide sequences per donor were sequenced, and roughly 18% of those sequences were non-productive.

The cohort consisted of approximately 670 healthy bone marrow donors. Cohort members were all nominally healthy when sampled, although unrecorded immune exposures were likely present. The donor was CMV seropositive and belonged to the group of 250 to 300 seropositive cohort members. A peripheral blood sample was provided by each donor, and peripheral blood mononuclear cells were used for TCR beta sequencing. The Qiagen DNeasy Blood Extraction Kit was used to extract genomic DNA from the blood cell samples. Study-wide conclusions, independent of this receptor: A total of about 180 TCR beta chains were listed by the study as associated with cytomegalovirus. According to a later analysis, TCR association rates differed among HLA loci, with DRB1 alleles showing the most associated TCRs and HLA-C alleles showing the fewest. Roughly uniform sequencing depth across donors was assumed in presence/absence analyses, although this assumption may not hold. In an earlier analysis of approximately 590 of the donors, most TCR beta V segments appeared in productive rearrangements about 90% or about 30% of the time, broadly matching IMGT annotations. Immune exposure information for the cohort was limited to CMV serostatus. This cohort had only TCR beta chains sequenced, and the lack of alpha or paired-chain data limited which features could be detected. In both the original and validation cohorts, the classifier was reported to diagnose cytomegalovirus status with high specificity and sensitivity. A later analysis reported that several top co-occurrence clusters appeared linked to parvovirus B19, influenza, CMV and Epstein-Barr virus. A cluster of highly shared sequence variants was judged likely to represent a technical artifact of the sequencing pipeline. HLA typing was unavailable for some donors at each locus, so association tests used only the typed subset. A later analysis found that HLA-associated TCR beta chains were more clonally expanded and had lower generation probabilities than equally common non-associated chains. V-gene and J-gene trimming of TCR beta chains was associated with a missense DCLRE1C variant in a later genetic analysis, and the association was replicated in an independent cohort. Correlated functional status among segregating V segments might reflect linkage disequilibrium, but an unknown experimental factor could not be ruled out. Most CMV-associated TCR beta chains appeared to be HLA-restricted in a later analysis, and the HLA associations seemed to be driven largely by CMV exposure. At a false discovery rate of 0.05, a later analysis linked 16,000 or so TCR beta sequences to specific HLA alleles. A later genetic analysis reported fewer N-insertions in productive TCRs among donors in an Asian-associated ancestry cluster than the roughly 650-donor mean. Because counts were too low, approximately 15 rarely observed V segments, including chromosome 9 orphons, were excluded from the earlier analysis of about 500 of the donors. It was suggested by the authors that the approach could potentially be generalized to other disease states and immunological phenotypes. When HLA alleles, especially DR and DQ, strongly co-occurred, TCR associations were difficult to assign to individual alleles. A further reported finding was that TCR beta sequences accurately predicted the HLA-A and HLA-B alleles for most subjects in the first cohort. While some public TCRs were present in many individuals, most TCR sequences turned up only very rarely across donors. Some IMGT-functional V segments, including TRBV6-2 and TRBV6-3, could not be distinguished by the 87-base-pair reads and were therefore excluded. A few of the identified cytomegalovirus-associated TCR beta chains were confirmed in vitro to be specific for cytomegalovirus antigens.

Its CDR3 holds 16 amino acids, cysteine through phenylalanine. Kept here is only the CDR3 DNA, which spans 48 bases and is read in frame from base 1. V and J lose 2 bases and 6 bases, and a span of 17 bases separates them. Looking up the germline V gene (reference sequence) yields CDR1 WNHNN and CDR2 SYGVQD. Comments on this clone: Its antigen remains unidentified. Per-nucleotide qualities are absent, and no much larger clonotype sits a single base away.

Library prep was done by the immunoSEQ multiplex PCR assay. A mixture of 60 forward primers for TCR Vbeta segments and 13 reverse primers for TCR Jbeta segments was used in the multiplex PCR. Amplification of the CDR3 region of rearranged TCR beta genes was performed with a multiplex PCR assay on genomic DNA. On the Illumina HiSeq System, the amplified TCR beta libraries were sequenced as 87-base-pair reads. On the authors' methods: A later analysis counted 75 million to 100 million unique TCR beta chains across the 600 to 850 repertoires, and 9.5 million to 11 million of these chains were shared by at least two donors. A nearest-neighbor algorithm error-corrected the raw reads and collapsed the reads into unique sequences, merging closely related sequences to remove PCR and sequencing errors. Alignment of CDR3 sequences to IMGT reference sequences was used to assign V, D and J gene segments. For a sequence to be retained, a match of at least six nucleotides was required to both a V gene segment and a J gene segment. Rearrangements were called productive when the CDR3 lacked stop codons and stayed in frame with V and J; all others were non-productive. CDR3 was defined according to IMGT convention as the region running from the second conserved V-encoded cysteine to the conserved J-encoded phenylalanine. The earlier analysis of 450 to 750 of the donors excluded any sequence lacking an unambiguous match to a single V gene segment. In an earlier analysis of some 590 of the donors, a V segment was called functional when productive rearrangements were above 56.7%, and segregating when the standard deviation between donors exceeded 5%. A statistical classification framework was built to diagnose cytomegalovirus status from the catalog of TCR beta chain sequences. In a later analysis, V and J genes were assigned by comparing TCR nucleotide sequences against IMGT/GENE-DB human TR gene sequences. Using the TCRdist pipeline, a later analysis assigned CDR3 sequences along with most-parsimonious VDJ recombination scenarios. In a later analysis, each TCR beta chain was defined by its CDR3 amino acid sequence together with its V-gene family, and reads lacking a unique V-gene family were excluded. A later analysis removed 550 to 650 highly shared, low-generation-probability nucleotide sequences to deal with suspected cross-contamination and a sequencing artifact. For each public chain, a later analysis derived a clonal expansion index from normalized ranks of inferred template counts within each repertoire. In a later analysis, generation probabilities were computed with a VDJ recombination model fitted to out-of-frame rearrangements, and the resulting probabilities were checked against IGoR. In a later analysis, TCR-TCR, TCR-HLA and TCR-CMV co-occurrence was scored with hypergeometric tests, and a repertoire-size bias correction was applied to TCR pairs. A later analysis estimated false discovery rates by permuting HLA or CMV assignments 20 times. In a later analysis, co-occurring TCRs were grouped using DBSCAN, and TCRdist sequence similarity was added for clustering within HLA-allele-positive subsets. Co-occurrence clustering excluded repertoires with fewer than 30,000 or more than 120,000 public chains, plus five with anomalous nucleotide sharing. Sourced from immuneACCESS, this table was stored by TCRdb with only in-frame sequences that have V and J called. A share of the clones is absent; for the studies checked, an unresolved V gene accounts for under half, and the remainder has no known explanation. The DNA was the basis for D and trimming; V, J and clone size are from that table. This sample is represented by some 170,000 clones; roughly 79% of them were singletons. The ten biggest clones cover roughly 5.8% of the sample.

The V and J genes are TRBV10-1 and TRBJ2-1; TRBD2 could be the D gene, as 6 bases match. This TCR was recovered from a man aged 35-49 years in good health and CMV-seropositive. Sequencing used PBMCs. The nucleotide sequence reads TGCGCCAGCAGTGAGAGGGTTTCTAGCGTGGCCAATGAGCAGTTCTTC. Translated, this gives CASSERVSSVANEQFF.